These 18 T cell receptor beta chains share one sample of origin, sequenced in a study of shared clonotypes between healthy human individuals. Generated by immunoSEQ multiplex PCR, the TCRdb table keeps only in-frame clones and is missing some. This table has some 1.5 million clones, roughly 98% appearing once. Sequenced sample: naive CD4+ T cells sorted from blood. This sample's subset: CD45RA+ positively selected. Receptors originate from a man younger than 45 in good health.

This sequence joins TRBV5-1 and TRBJ2-3; D possibly uses TRBD1 or TRBD2 (5 bases each). V was cut by 1 base and J by 6 bases, with 12 bases left in between. The CDR3 has 14 amino acids. The germline V gene encodes CDR1 SGHRS and CDR2 YFSETQ. CDR3 bases: TGCGCCAGCAGCTTGAGGGCCGGGGCGGATACGCAGTATTTT. Amino acids: CASSLRAGADTQYF.

This chain connects TRBV27 to TRBJ2-5; D not resolved. Between the trimmed V and J ends, which lost 1 base and 1 base, there was a span of 13 bases. Germline-derived CDR1 and CDR2 are MNHEY and SMNVEV (reference sequence). This CDR3 has 16 amino acids. CDR3: CASSLFGRPLQETQYF. The CDR3 bases are TGTGCCAGCAGTTTATTCGGCAGACCCCTCCAAGAGACCCAGTACTTC.

In nucleotides, the CDR3 is TGCAGCGTATATTTAGGAGTTACTGAAGCTTTCTTT. Translated, it gives CSVYLGVTEAFF. This chain uses TRBV29-1 with TRBJ1-1; D unclear. V shed 6 bases and J shed 5 bases, with 13 bases lying between them. This CDR3 is built from 12 residues. Germline V gene lookup returns CDR1 SQVTM and CDR2 ANQGSEA.

The rearrangement links TRBV6-5 to TRBJ2-1, with 11 bases lining up with TRBD2. Per the germline V gene, CDR1 is MNHEY and CDR2 is SVGAGI. The CDR3 length is 15 residues. J was trimmed by 3 bases and V by 5 bases; bases with no gene match: 3. The CDR3 DNA reads as TGTGCCAGCAGTACGGGACTAGCGGACTACAATGAGCAGTTCTTC. The encoded protein is CASSTGLADYNEQFF.

The chain recombines TRBV10-1 with TRBJ2-3; 7 bases fit TRBD2. There are 16 residues in the CDR3. The V gene end was trimmed by 3 bases and the J gene end by 2 bases; junction bases not matched to a gene: 8. Germline CDR1 WNHNN, CDR2 SYGVQD (reference sequence). The CDR3 DNA reads TGCGCCAGCAGTGACGTAGCTAGCGGATACACAGATACGCAGTATTTT. Residues: CASSDVASGYTDTQYF.

This clone was detected only a few times. The sample has other DNA sequences that encode this CDR3 too. The chain carries TRBV18 and TRBJ2-7; either TRBD1 or TRBD2 may fit D (5 bases each). V gave up 3 bases and J gave up 0 bases, with 6 bases separating them. CDR3 size: 13 residues. Germline values: CDR1 KGHSH, CDR2 LQKENI. In DNA, the CDR3 is TGTGCCAGCTCACCCGGGGCCTCCTACGAGCAGTACTTC. It translates to CASSPGASYEQYF.

This chain joins TRBV5-4 and TRBJ1-1, with D possibly matching TRBD1 (5 bases). Trimming took 3 bases from V and 3 from J, leaving 15 bases between them. The length of the CDR3 is 15 residues. Per germline, CDR1 SGHNT and CDR2 YYREEE (reference sequence). The CDR3 is CASSSASRADTEAFF. The CDR3 nucleotides are TGTGCCAGCAGCTCGGCGAGCAGGGCCGACACTGAAGCTTTCTTT.

The rearrangement joins TRBV2 to TRBJ2-7; D assignment may be TRBD1 or TRBD2 (6 bases each). The CDR3 is 14 residues long. CDR1 is SNHLY, CDR2 FYNNEI, per germline. V shed 5 bases and J shed 4 bases, with 15 bases lying between them. The CDR3 nucleotides are TGTGCCAGCAGTCCACAGGGAGGAGAGTACGAGCAGTACTTC. Amino acids: CASSPQGGEYEQYF.

This chain joins TRBV23-1 and TRBJ2-1; D gene unclear. TRBV23-1 is recorded as an ORF, its role being uncertain. The CDR3 totals 12 residues. Trimming left V 2 bases short and J 5 bases short, with 4 bases between. DNA of the CDR3: TGCGCCAGCAGTCAACGGGACAATGAGCAGTTCTTC. As protein: CASSQRDNEQFF.

J is TRBJ1-1 and V is TRBV28, with D possibly matching TRBD1 (5 bases). Germline-derived CDR1 and CDR2 are MDHEN and SYDVKM. V was trimmed by 3 bases and J by 5 bases, leaving 10 bases between them. This CDR3 has 13 residues. The DNA for the CDR3 is TGTGCCAGCAGTTTCCGGGGGAAGACTGAAGCTTTCTTT. Translation: CASSFRGKTEAFF.

The gene calls are TRBV5-1 and TRBJ2-7, with 8 bases aligning to TRBD2. The V segment lost 0 bases and the J segment 3 bases; nucleotides outside the gene matches: 2. The CDR3 length is 14 residues. The V gene's germline CDR1 is SGHRS and CDR2 YFSETQ. The CDR3 DNA sequence: TGCGCCAGCAGCTTGGCACTAGCGGACTACGAGCAGTACTTC. It codes for CASSLALADYEQYF.

The V call is TRBV9, the J call TRBJ2-1; D remains unclear. Germline V CDR1 and CDR2: SGDLS, YYNGEE. This CDR3 comprises 14 residues. Trimming cost V 3 bases and J 10 bases, with 17 bases left between them. CDR3 sequence reads: CASSASITAWEQFF. In DNA form, the CDR3 reads TGTGCCAGCAGCGCCTCCATCACGGCGTGGGAGCAGTTCTTC.

The chain employs TRBV29-1 and TRBJ2-3, with D perhaps TRBD2 (6 bases). Germline CDR1 SQVTM, CDR2 ANQGSEA. Trimming took 1 base from V and 0 from J, leaving 8 bases between them. This CDR3 is built from 14 residues. CDR3 sequence reads: CSVEGGLSTDTQYF. The CDR3 DNA follows: TGCAGCGTTGAAGGTGGACTAAGCACAGATACGCAGTATTTT.

This chain connects TRBV10-1 to TRBJ2-1, with TRBD1 matching over 8 bases. The J segment lost 2 bases and the V segment lost 0 bases, leaving 3 bases of the junction unmatched. Per germline, CDR1 WNHNN and CDR2 SYGVQD (reference sequence). The CDR3 loop spans 16 amino acids. In DNA, the CDR3 is TGCGCCAGCAGTGAGTCGACAGGGGTGCCCTACAATGAGCAGTTCTTC. This translates into CASSESTGVPYNEQFF.

This chain connects TRBV7-2 to TRBJ1-1; D unclear. V was shortened by 1 base and J by 5 bases, with 8 bases between the two germline ends. CDR3 length: 13 amino acids. Germline CDR1 SGHTA, CDR2 FQGNSA. The CDR3 here is CASSLDPSTEAFF. For the CDR3, the DNA is TGTGCCAGCAGCTTAGATCCTAGTACTGAAGCTTTCTTT.

The chain joins TRBV5-6 to TRBJ2-7; TRBD2 matches 12 bases. Germline V gene sequence: CDR1 SGHDT, CDR2 YYEEEE. The CDR3 sequence is 17 residues long. V shed 4 bases and J 5 bases; nucleotides not matched to a gene: 13. CDR3 region: CASSDILAGGPPDEQYF. In nucleotides, the CDR3 is TGTGCCAGCAGCGATATCCTAGCGGGAGGGCCCCCAGACGAGCAGTACTTC.

The gene calls are TRBV4-1 and TRBJ1-2; 9 nucleotides align to TRBD1. V shed 0 bases, J shed 14 bases, and the junction held 13 bases outside the gene matches. CDR3 length: 15 residues. The germline gives CDR1 MGHRA, CDR2 YSYEKL. The CDR3, as DNA: TGCGCCAGCAGCCAAGATGGAAGAGGACAGGGGTTAAAGACCTTC. Protein sequence: CASSQDGRGQGLKTF.

The CDR3: CASSLDGAGGSKIYEQYF. The CDR3 nucleotides read TGTGCCAGCAGCTTAGATGGCGCGGGAGGCTCCAAAATCTACGAGCAGTACTTC. This sequence joins TRBV11-2 and TRBJ2-7, with TRBD2 matching over 8 bases. Germline-derived CDR1 and CDR2 are SGHAT and FQNNGV. The CDR3 extends over 18 amino acids. The junction had 13 bases not matched to a gene; V was cut back by 0 bases and J by 3 bases.